This T cell receptor beta chain comes out of a study of control samples from healthy donors and cancer patients (TCRdb year 2020). To note about this clone: What this receptor recognizes is not known. Qualities for individual bases were not recorded, and no much larger clone is one base off.

Libraries were constructed by the immunoSEQ multiplex PCR assay. What TCRdb holds here is the immuneACCESS table cut down to in-frame rearrangements. Part of the clones is not present; checked against another copy, under half of the missing clones reflect an unresolved V gene, and the others are unexplained. This sample lists 90,000 to 100,000 clones; 75% to 85% were detected once. The ten largest clonotypes hold roughly a tenth of the sample. Inclusive of the bounding cysteine and phenylalanine, the CDR3 is 20 residues long. Just the 60-base CDR3 DNA is kept, in frame starting at base 1. The specimen sequenced was blood. This chain joins TRBV21-1 to TRBJ2-7. TRBV21-1 is a known pseudogene. The sequence was obtained from a woman aged 25 to 45 in good health. This receptor has the CDR3 CASSKTPNNKSPQGSPEQYF. The DNA sequence is as follows: TGTGCCAGCAGCAAAACTCCCAACAACAAGTCTCCCCAAGGGTCCCCCGAGCAGTACTTC.